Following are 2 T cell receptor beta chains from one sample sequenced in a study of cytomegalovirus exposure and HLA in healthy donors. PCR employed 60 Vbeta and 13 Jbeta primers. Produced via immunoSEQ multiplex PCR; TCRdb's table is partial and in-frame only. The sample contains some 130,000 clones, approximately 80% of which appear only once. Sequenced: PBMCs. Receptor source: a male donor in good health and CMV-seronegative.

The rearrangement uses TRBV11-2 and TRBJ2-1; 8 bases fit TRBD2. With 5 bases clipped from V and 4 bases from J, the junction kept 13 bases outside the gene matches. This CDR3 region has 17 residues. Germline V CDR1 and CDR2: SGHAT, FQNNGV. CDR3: CASSRLISAGAYNEQFF. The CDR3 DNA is TGTGCCAGCAGCCGTCTGATCTCAGCGGGAGCATACAATGAGCAGTTCTTC.

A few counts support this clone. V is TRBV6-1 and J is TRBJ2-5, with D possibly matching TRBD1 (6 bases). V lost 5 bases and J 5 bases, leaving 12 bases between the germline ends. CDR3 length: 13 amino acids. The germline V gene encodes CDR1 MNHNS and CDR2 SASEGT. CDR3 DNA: TGTGCCAGCAGTCACAGGGTATGGGAGACCCAGTACTTC. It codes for CASSHRVWETQYF.